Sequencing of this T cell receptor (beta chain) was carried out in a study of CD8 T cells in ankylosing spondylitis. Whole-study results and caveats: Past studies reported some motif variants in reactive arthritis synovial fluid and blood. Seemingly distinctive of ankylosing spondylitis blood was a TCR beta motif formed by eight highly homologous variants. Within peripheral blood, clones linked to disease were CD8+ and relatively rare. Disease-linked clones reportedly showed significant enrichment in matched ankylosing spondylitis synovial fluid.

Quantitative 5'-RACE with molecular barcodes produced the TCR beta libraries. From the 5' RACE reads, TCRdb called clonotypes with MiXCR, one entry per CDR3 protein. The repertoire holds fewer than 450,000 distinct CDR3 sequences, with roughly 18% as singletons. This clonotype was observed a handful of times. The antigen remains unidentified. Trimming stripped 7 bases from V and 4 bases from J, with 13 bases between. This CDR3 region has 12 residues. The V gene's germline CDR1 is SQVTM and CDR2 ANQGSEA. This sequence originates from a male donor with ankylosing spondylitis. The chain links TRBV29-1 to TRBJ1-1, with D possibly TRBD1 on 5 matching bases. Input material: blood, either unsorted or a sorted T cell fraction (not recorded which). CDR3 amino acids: CSGLTGGTEAFF. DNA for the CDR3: TGCAGCGGTCTTACGGGGGGCACTGAAGCTTTCTTT. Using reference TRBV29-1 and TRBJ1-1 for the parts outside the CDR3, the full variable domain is SAVISQKPSRDICQRGTSLTIQCQVDSQVTMMFWYRQQPGQSLTLIATANQGSEATYESGFVIDKFPISRPNLTFSTLTVSNMSPEDSSIYLCSGLTGGTEAFFGQGTRLTVV.